Each of the 20 T cell receptor beta chains below was sequenced from the same sample in a study of Ad26.COV2.S vaccination and SARS-CoV-2 variants (dated by TCRdb to about 2021). Sample treatment or condition, as interpreted from the label and publication: about 20 received Ad26.COV2.S at low or high dose, single or two shots; about 5 received placebo; per-sample allocation not given. Repertoires of vaccine and placebo recipients were sequenced from samples collected on day 63 after the first injection. The method behind the library was the immunoSEQ multiplex PCR assay. In its TCRdb copy, this immuneACCESS table keeps in-frame sequences only and misses some clones. Where compared with another copy, unresolved V genes explain less than half of these, and the others have no known cause. The sample table records roughly 320,000 clones; 86% of these occur just once. The ten largest clones take up approximately 2% of the sample.

The starting material was peripheral blood, obtained in a trial of Ad26.COV2.S vaccine versus placebo. These receptor sequences come from a person between 18 and 65 years old who received the Ad26.COV2.S COVID-19 vaccine or a placebo.

This chain links TRBV5-1 with TRBJ2-3; possibly TRBD2 for D (6 bases). Looked up from germline, CDR1 is SGHRS and CDR2 is YFSETQ. The CDR3 is 13 residues long. V was trimmed by 4 bases and J by 2 bases, leaving 8 bases between them. CDR3 DNA sequence: TGCGCCAGCAGCGGGGGGTCCACAGATACGCAGTATTTT. This gives the protein CASSGGSTDTQYF. Drawing the rest from reference TRBV5-1 and TRBJ2-3, the complete variable domain is KAGVTQTPRYLIKTRGQQVTLSCSPISGHRSVSWYQQTPGQGLQFLFEYFSETQRNKGNFPGRFSGRQFSNSRSEMNVSTLELGDSALYLCASSGGSTDTQYFGPGTRLTVL.

The chain joins TRBV7-3 to TRBJ2-3; perhaps TRBD2 as D (5 bases). The germline V and J ends were trimmed by 5 bases and 4 bases, with 16 bases remaining between them. CDR3 size: 15 residues. Germline CDR1 SGHTA, CDR2 FQGTGA. CDR3 region: CASSPPPGNSDTQYF. Written as DNA, the CDR3 is TGTGCCAGCAGCCCCCCCCCGGGGAACTCAGATACGCAGTATTTT.

The chain carries TRBV5-5 and TRBJ1-4; possibly TRBD1 for D (6 bases). Trimming took 3 bases from V and 8 from J, leaving 20 bases between them. Germline V lookup: CDR1 SGHKS, CDR2 YYEKEE (reference sequence). The CDR3 length is 16 residues. The CDR3 is CASSSVGVGAGEKLFF. The CDR3 DNA follows: TGTGCCAGCAGCTCGGTCGGGGTGGGGGCTGGAGAAAAACTGTTTTTT.

V is TRBV5-1 and J is TRBJ2-3; 8 bases align to TRBD2. The V gene's germline CDR1 is SGHRS and CDR2 YFSETQ. Trimming cost V 6 bases and J 1 base; bases outside gene matches: 7. The CDR3 sequence is 15 residues long. Written as DNA, the CDR3 is TGCGCCAGCACCCTGCGGGGGGCGGGCACAGATACGCAGTATTTT. Amino acid sequence: CASTLRGAGTDTQYF.

This clone has a single count. V gene TRBV10-1 combines with J gene TRBJ2-7; no clear D. V lost 0 bases and J lost 1, with 10 bases in between. Germline V gives CDR1 WNHNN, CDR2 SYGVQD (reference sequence). This CDR3 spans 15 amino acids. Written as DNA, the CDR3 is TGCGCCAGCAGTGAGTCTTTGGGCGGATCCTACGAGCAGTACTTC. It is translated as CASSESLGGSYEQYF.

This clone was seen just once. The chain employs TRBV27 and TRBJ2-3, with TRBD1 identical over 8 bases. The germline V gene has CDR1 MNHEY and CDR2 SMNVEV (reference sequence). The CDR3 sequence is 14 residues long. V trimming: 5 bases; J trimming: 12 bases; junction bases outside the gene matches: 13. CDR3 DNA: TGTGCCAGCAGTGGTGGGGCAGGGGGCCGCCCCCAGTATTTT. This encodes CASSGGAGGRPQYF.

The rearrangement uses TRBV6-5 and TRBJ2-3, with a weak D call TRBD1 (5 bases). This CDR3 region has 14 residues. Per the germline V gene, CDR1 is MNHEY and CDR2 is SVGAGI. The V end lost 6 bases, the J end lost 5 bases, and 15 bases lay between the germline ends. The CDR3 DNA reads TGTGCCAGCAGCATCGATAAGGGGCGAGATACGCAGTATTTT. This sequence encodes CASSIDKGRDTQYF.

The rearrangement links TRBV29-1 to TRBJ2-1, with TRBD2 matching over 10 bases. CDR3 length equals 16 residues. Trimming took 2 bases from V and 4 from J; bases not matched to a gene: 8. In germline, CDR1 is SQVTM, CDR2 ANQGSEA. The CDR3 sequence: CSVEMASGGVYNEQFF. The CDR3 DNA sequence: TGCAGCGTTGAAATGGCTAGCGGGGGAGTATACAATGAGCAGTTCTTC.

The J gene is TRBJ1-5, the V gene TRBV23-1; possibly TRBD1 for D (6 bases). TRBV23-1 is labeled an ORF, and its function is uncertain. The V and J ends lost 6 bases and 0 bases respectively, with 24 bases between them. There are 19 residues in the CDR3. CDR3 bases: TGCGCCAGCAGCCCGGTGCAGGGGATAGGGGACTATAGCAATCAGCCCCAGCATTTT. This encodes CASSPVQGIGDYSNQPQHF.

To note about this clone: The same CDR3 arises from other DNA sequences in this sample as well. This chain links TRBV25-1 with TRBJ2-3; no clear D. This CDR3 region has 12 residues. With 6 bases removed from V and 0 bases from J, the gap between germline ends came to 4 bases. CDR1 and CDR2 from the germline V gene are MGHDK and SYGVNS. The CDR3 DNA reads as TGTGCCAGCAGAGGGAGCACAGATACGCAGTATTTT. Protein product: CASRGSTDTQYF. The whole variable domain, filled in from reference TRBV25-1 and TRBJ2-3, reads EADIYQTPRYLVIGTGKKITLECSQTMGHDKMYWYQQDPGMELHLIHYSYGVNSTEKGDLSSESTVSRIRTEHFPLTLESARPSHTSQYLCASRGSTDTQYFGPGTRLTVL.

The chain uses TRBV2 and TRBJ2-6; tentatively, D is TRBD1 (6 bases). The CDR3 consists of 15 residues. The germline CDR1 and CDR2 sequences are SNHLY and FYNNEI. V dropped 5 bases and J dropped 2 bases, with 10 bases sitting between them. The CDR3, as DNA: TGTGCCAGCAGTCAGCAGGGGACTGGGGCCAACGTCCTGACTTTC. Its protein product is CASSQQGTGANVLTF.

This chain connects TRBV19 to TRBJ1-6; the D gene is possibly TRBD1 (5 bases). The germline gives CDR1 LNHDA, CDR2 SQIVND (reference sequence). The CDR3 runs to 15 residues. Trimming cost V 3 bases and J 10 bases, with 16 bases left between them. The CDR3 DNA sequence: TGTGCCAGTAGTATGGTGACCACGGGGCGATCACCCCTCCACTTT. Its translation is CASSMVTTGRSPLHF.

V and J are TRBV18 and TRBJ1-4; D unclear. V shed 3 bases and J shed 7 bases, with 12 bases lying between them. The CDR3 length is 14 residues. The germline V gene has CDR1 KGHSH and CDR2 LQKENI. DNA for the CDR3: TGTGCCAGCTCACCCCAACGGCTGGGTGAAAAACTGTTTTTT. It encodes CASSPQRLGEKLFF. Using reference TRBV18 and TRBJ1-4 for the parts outside the CDR3, the full variable domain is NAGVMQNPRHLVRRRGQEARLRCSPMKGHSHVYWYRQLPEEGLKFMVYLQKENIIDESGMPKERFSAEFPKEGPSILRIQQVVRGDSAAYFCASSPQRLGEKLFFGSGTQLSVL.

The gene calls are TRBV18 and TRBJ1-4, with D maybe TRBD1 (5 bases). The V end was cut by 0 bases, the J end by 7 bases, with 12 bases between. The germline V gene has CDR1 KGHSH and CDR2 LQKENI. The CDR3 length is 15 residues. This CDR3 reads CASSPPGTSREKLFF. The CDR3 DNA reads TGTGCCAGCTCACCACCGGGGACTTCCCGTGAAAAACTGTTTTTT.

This clone was observed a handful of times. The chain carries TRBV15 and TRBJ1-2; the match to TRBD1 covers 8 bases. The CDR3 is made up of 15 amino acids. J lost 8 bases, V lost 1 base, and 9 bases had no gene match. From germline, CDR1 is LNHNV and CDR2 YYDKDF (reference sequence). The CDR3 region has the DNA TGTGCCACCAGCAGAGGCCTACAGGGGGTTGGCGGCTACACCTTC. It yields the protein CATSRGLQGVGGYTF.

This chain joins TRBV6-6 and TRBJ1-3, with 7 bases fitting TRBD1. CDR3 length: 15 residues. The V gene end was trimmed by 6 bases and the J gene end by 0 bases; junction bases not matched to a gene: 5. CDR1 is MNHNY and CDR2 is SVGAGI in the germline V gene (reference sequence). CDR3 residues: CASSQDRFSGNTIYF. The CDR3 nucleotides are TGTGCCAGCAGCCAGGACAGGTTCTCTGGAAACACCATATATTTT.

The chain carries TRBV11-2 and TRBJ1-1; D may be TRBD1 (5 bases). Germline-derived CDR1 and CDR2 are SGHAT and FQNNGV. Trimming left V 1 base short and J 4 bases short, with 16 bases between. CDR3 length: 16 amino acids. CDR3 nucleotides: TGTGCCAGCAGCTTAGGTGTTTTCCGGAGGGGCACTGAAGCTTTCTTT. Its protein is CASSLGVFRRGTEAFF.

The chain has TRBV6-5 and TRBJ2-3, with no clear D. Germline values: CDR1 MNHEY, CDR2 SVGAGI. The germline V and J ends were trimmed by 7 bases and 3 bases, with 14 bases remaining between them. CDR3 length equals 14 residues. The CDR3 sequence is CASKGQDLTDTQYF. CDR3 sequence (DNA): TGTGCCAGCAAAGGGCAGGATCTAACAGATACGCAGTATTTT.

V usage is TRBV27 and J usage is TRBJ2-3; 9 positions match TRBD2. The CDR3 sequence is 17 residues long. V trimming: 3 bases; J trimming: 3 bases; junction bases outside the gene matches: 10. Germline CDR1 is MNHEY and CDR2 is SMNVEV (reference sequence). CDR3 DNA sequence: TGTGCCAGCAGTTTTTTAAGGGGCAGCGGGGGGACAGATACGCAGTATTTT. Protein: CASSFLRGSGGTDTQYF.

The rearrangement links TRBV7-9 to TRBJ1-1; a weak D match, TRBD1 (5 bases). V lost 3 bases, J lost 5 bases, and 16 bases lay in between. The CDR3 loop spans 15 amino acids. The germline V gene encodes CDR1 SEHNR and CDR2 FQNEAQ (reference sequence). CDR3 sequence reads: CASSFPRVLITEAFF. The CDR3 DNA reads as TGTGCCAGCAGCTTTCCCAGGGTTTTGATTACTGAAGCTTTCTTT.